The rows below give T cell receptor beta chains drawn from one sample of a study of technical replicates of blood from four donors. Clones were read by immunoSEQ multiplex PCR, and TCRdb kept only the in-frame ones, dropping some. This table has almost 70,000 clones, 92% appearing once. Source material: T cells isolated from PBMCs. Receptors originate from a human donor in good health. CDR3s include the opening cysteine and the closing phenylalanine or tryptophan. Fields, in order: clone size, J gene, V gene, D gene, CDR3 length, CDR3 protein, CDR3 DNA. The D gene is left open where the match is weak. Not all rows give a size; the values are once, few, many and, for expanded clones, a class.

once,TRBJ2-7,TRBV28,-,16,CASSLRLMTFRGEQYF,TGTGCCAGCAGTTTAAGACTGATGACATTTCGGGGCGAGCAGTACTTC
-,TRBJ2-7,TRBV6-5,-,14,CASSYWQGDAQQYF,TGTGCCAGCAGTTATTGGCAGGGCGACGCCCAGCAGTACTTC
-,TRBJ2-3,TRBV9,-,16,CASSVASEGRGDTQYF,TGTGCCAGCAGCGTAGCTTCAGAGGGCCGAGGGGATACGCAGTATTTT
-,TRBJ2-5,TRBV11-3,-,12,CASSQAPETQYF,TGTGCCAGCAGCCAGGCTCCAGAGACCCAGTACTTC
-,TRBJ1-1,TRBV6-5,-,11,CASSNRVAAFF,TGTGCCAGCAGTAACAGGGTAGCAGCTTTCTTT
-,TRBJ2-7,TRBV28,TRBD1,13,CASLDRGRYEQYF,TGTGCCAGCTTGGACAGGGGGAGGTACGAGCAGTACTTC
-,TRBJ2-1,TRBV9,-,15,CASSPPPVSHNEQFF,TGTGCCAGCAGCCCCCCCCCTGTAAGCCACAATGAGCAGTTCTTC
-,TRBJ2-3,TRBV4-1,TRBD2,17,CASSQWIPSGFADTQYF,TGCGCCAGCAGCCAGTGGATCCCTAGCGGGTTCGCAGATACGCAGTATTTT
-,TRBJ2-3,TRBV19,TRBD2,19,CASSIVRASGRREADTQYF,TGTGCCAGTAGTATAGTTAGGGCTAGCGGGAGAAGAGAGGCAGATACGCAGTATTTT
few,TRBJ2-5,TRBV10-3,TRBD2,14,CAISESAGDETQYF,TGTGCCATCAGTGAGTCAGCGGGAGACGAGACCCAGTACTTC
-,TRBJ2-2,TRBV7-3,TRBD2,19,CASSPLLAGESANTGELFF,TGTGCCAGCAGCCCCCTCCTAGCGGGAGAATCGGCGAACACCGGGGAGCTGTTTTTT
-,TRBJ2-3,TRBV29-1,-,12,CSVEDLTDTQYF,TGCAGCGTTGAAGATCTGACAGATACGCAGTATTTT
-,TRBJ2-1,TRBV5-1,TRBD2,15,CASSLGYGGGPEPFF,TGCGCCAGCAGCTTGGGTTATGGGGGAGGGCCCGAACCGTTCTTC
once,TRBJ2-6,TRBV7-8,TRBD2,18,CASSSGGRRFSGANVLTF,TGTGCCAGCAGCTCGGGAGGCAGGAGATTCTCTGGGGCCAACGTCCTGACTTTC
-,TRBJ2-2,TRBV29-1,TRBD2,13,CSVIAGGDGELFF,TGCAGCGTAATAGCGGGAGGGGACGGGGAGCTGTTTTTT
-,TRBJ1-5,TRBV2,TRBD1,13,CASRGQGNQPQHF,TGTGCCAGCAGGGGACAGGGCAATCAGCCCCAGCATTTT
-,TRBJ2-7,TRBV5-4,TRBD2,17,CASSPLGLAGGSYEQYF,TGTGCCAGCAGCCCCCTGGGACTAGCGGGAGGATCCTACGAGCAGTACTTC
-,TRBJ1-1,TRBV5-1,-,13,CASSMERITEAFF,TGCGCCAGCAGCATGGAGAGGATCACTGAAGCTTTCTTT